Listed below are T cell receptor beta chains from one sample, sequenced in a study of T cells expressing NK-cell markers. TCRdb reprocessed the 5' RACE reads, with one entry per CDR3 protein and no DNA. The data show about 190,000 distinct CDR3 sequences, and the top ten clones hold 20%. The sequenced material came from blood T cells: a sorted CD56 or NKG2C T cell subset, CD4+ or CD8+ T cells, or bulk PBMC T cells (not recorded which). The receptors come from a man between 18 and 69 years old in good health. Both conserved end residues are part of each CDR3. The order of the fields is J gene, V gene, CDR3 protein.

J gene: TRBJ1-5
V gene: TRBV19
CDR3 protein: CASNSNQPQHF

J gene: TRBJ2-7
V gene: TRBV7-3
CDR3 protein: CASSLISRGYEQYF

J gene: TRBJ1-5
V gene: TRBV27
CDR3 protein: CASSTYRTGIGSNQPQHF

J gene: TRBJ2-1
V gene: TRBV6-5
CDR3 protein: CASSYPYTGTDSSYNEQFF

J gene: TRBJ1-1
V gene: TRBV7-8
CDR3 protein: CASSFRHEFFTEAFF

J gene: TRBJ1-2
V gene: TRBV12-3/TRBV12-4
CDR3 protein: CASSLDSLVTANYGYTF

J gene: TRBJ2-3
V gene: TRBV20-1
CDR3 protein: CSAETSEIMTDTQYF

J gene: TRBJ1-2
V gene: TRBV27
CDR3 protein: CASSWRGQTNYGYTF

J gene: TRBJ2-5
V gene: TRBV7-9
CDR3 protein: CASSLDARLTQETQYF

J gene: TRBJ1-1
V gene: TRBV29-1
CDR3 protein: CSVPRGPTEAFF

J gene: TRBJ1-1
V gene: TRBV11-3
CDR3 protein: CASSLGVGNTEAFF

J gene: TRBJ2-2
V gene: TRBV6-5
CDR3 protein: CASSYSSNIGDRDTGELFF

J gene: TRBJ2-7
V gene: TRBV29-1
CDR3 protein: CSVEGQGMEGQYF

J gene: TRBJ2-2
V gene: TRBV15
CDR3 protein: CATSPGTGAGELFF

J gene: TRBJ2-1
V gene: TRBV6-1
CDR3 protein: CASSLTSGDRLYNEQFF

J gene: TRBJ1-1
V gene: TRBV4-1
CDR3 protein: CASSQEVSGVMAFF

J gene: TRBJ2-1
V gene: TRBV19
CDR3 protein: CSAGDSYNEQFF

J gene: TRBJ1-5
V gene: TRBV6-1
CDR3 protein: CASSGPRGHEIQPQHF

J gene: TRBJ2-7
V gene: TRBV7-9
CDR3 protein: CASSLPASPEQYF

J gene: TRBJ1-2
V gene: TRBV7-9
CDR3 protein: CASSGSIGQGDGYTF

J gene: TRBJ1-3
V gene: TRBV3-1
CDR3 protein: CASSQEGSGSTGNTIYF

J gene: TRBJ1-1
V gene: TRBV29-1
CDR3 protein: CSAGGWNTEAFF

J gene: TRBJ2-7
V gene: TRBV6-2/TRBV6-3
CDR3 protein: CASSITRTGNSYEQYF

J gene: TRBJ2-7
V gene: TRBV7-9
CDR3 protein: CASSLAGPTGSGNEQYF

J gene: TRBJ1-2
V gene: TRBV15
CDR3 protein: CATRGHADGYTF

J gene: TRBJ2-5
V gene: TRBV21-1
CDR3 protein: CASSRGQGRKTQYF

J gene: TRBJ2-2
V gene: TRBV12-3/TRBV12-4
CDR3 protein: CASSFNARVKLFF

J gene: TRBJ2-1
V gene: TRBV7-9
CDR3 protein: CASSLGGLVSQQFF

J gene: TRBJ2-7
V gene: TRBV5-1
CDR3 protein: CASSLGGGHTYEQYF

J gene: TRBJ2-7
V gene: TRBV20-1
CDR3 protein: CSARDTIPRGQSYEQYF

J gene: TRBJ2-3
V gene: TRBV5-1
CDR3 protein: CASSLGGADTQYF

J gene: TRBJ1-4
V gene: TRBV3-1
CDR3 protein: CASSQETGPNEKLFF

J gene: TRBJ2-7
V gene: TRBV5-1
CDR3 protein: CASSRNQGVTYEQYF

J gene: TRBJ1-5
V gene: TRBV7-8
CDR3 protein: CASSTPGGGPQHF

J gene: TRBJ2-2
V gene: TRBV2
CDR3 protein: CASSEWTSGELFF

J gene: TRBJ1-4
V gene: TRBV7-9
CDR3 protein: CASRPGRRNEKLFF

J gene: TRBJ1-5
V gene: TRBV6-1
CDR3 protein: CASDLPTGGGQQYQPQHF

J gene: TRBJ2-1
V gene: TRBV6-5
CDR3 protein: CASTLGYEQFF

J gene: TRBJ2-1
V gene: TRBV5-6
CDR3 protein: CASSTPDRYYNEQFF

J gene: TRBJ2-5
V gene: TRBV9
CDR3 protein: CASSPSGTSQETQYF

J gene: TRBJ1-1
V gene: TRBV6-5
CDR3 protein: CASSYDAGDWSRMNTEAFF

J gene: TRBJ1-5
V gene: TRBV6-1
CDR3 protein: CASRQGGNQPQHF

J gene: TRBJ2-3
V gene: TRBV4-1
CDR3 protein: CASSRVPGQADTQYF

J gene: TRBJ2-3
V gene: TRBV7-6
CDR3 protein: CASSLEPWGAGFDTQYF

J gene: TRBJ2-2
V gene: TRBV7-2
CDR3 protein: CASSPDAPVPTGELFF

J gene: TRBJ2-1
V gene: TRBV25-1
CDR3 protein: CASAQPGLVNEQFF

J gene: TRBJ2-5
V gene: TRBV2
CDR3 protein: CASNRGGDQETQYF

J gene: TRBJ2-5
V gene: TRBV27
CDR3 protein: CASSLSGGAWETQYF

J gene: TRBJ2-7
V gene: TRBV12-3/TRBV12-4
CDR3 protein: CASSLVGEGSPEQYF